One TCR beta chain is described in this entry. Its specificity is not known. This entry comes from a study of a mutant IDH1 vaccine in newly diagnosed glioma. Study at large: Patients had received radiotherapy, temozolomide, or both previously, most receiving both.

Sequenced by immunoSEQ multiplex PCR; TCRdb stores in-frame clones only, minus some. In the table there are approximately 50,000 clones, about three quarters of which are singletons. Noted time point: week 35, safety follow-up. Every vaccine dose comprised 300 ug of mutant IDH1 20-mer peptide plus topical imiquimod. The donors had new WHO grade 3 or 4 astrocytomas; these were IDH1-mutant and ATRX-lost. Study conclusions and caveats: There were vaccine-induced immune responses in around 94% of the patients.

The starting material was PBMCs, obtained from a glioma patient whose treatment included an IDH1 peptide vaccine. The sequence derives from a man in his forties or fifties with glioma.

CDR3 in DNA: TGTGCCTGGAGTGCGAAGGGGACCTTTAGCAATCAGCCCCAGCATTTT. As protein: CAWSAKGTFSNQPQHF. The J gene is TRBJ1-5, the V gene TRBV30; perhaps TRBD1 as D (5 bases). V lost 1 base and J 0 bases, leaving 13 bases between the germline ends. This CDR3 spans 16 amino acids. Germline V gene lookup returns CDR1 GTSNPN and CDR2 SVGIG (reference sequence).